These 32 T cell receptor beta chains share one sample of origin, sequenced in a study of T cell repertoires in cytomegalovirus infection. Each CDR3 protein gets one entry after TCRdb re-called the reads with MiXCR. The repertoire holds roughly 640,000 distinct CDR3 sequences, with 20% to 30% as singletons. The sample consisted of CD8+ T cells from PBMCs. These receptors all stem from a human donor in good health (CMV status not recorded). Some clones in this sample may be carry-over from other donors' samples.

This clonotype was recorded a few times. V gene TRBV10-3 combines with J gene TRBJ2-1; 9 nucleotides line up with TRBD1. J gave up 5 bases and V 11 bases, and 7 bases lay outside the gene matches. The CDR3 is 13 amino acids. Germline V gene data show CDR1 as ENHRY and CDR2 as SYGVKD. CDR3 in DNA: TGTGCCTCCCGGACAGGGGCCCACAATGAGCAGTTCTTC. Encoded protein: CASRTGAHNEQFF.

CDR3 protein: CASSVRGTDLTGELFF. In nucleotides, the CDR3 is TGTGCCAGCAGCGTAAGGGGGACAGACCTCACCGGGGAGCTGTTTTTT. This chain connects TRBV9 to TRBJ2-2; 7 bases map to TRBD1. Germline CDR1 and CDR2: SGDLS and YYNGEE. The CDR3 runs to 16 residues. The V segment lost 1 base and the J segment 4 bases; nucleotides outside the gene matches: 7.

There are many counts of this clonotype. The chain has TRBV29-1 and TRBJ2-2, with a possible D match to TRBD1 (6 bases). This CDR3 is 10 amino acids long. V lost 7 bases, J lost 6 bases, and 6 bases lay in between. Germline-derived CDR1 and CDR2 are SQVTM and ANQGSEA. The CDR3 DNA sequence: TGCAGCGCAGGGGCCGGGGAGCTGTTTTTT. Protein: CSAGAGELFF.

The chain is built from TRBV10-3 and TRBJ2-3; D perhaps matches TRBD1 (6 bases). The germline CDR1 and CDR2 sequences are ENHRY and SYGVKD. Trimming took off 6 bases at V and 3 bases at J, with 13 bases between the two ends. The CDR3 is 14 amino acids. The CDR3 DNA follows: TGTGCCATCAGGAGGGGCACAGGGACAGATACGCAGTATTTT. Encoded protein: CAIRRGTGTDTQYF.

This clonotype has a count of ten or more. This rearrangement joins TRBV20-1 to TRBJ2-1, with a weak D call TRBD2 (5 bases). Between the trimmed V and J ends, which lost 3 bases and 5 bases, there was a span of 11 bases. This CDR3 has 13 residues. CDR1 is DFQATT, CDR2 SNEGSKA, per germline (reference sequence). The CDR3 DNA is TGCAGTGCTAGGGCACTAGGCGACAATGAGCAGTTCTTC. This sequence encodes CSARALGDNEQFF.

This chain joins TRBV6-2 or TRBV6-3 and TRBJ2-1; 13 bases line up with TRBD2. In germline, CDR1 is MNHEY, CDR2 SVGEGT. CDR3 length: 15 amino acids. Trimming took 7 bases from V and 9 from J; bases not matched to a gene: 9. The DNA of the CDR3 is TGTGCCAGCACTGCCGGACTAGCGGGGGTCAGTGAGCAGTTCTTC. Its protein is CASTAGLAGVSEQFF.

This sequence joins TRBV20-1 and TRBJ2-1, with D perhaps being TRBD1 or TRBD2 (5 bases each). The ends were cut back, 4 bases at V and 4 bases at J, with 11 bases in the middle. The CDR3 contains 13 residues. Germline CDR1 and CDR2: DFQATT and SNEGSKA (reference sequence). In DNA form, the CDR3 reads TGCAGTGCTACGGGACCCGTGTACAATGAGCAGTTCTTC. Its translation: CSATGPVYNEQFF.

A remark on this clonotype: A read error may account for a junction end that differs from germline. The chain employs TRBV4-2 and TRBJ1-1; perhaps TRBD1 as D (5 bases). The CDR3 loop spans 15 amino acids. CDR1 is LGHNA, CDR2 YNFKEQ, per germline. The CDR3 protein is CVSSQEVGLDTEAFF. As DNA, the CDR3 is TGTGTCAGCAGCCAAGAGGTGGGGCTGGACACTGAAGCTTTCTTT.

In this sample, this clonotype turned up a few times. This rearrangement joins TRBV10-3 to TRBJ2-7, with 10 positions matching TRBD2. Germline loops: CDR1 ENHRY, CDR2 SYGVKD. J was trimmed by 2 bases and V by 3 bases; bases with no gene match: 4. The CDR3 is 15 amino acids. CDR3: CAISEGLAGAYEQYV. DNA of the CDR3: TGTGCCATCAGTGAAGGTCTAGCGGGGGCCTACGAGCAGTACGTC.

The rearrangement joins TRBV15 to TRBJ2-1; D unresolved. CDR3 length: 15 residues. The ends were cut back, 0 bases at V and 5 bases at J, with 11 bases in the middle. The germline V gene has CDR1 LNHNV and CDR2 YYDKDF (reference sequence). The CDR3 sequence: CATSREVRLDNEQFF. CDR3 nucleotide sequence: TGTGCCACCAGCAGAGAAGTCAGGCTGGACAATGAGCAGTTCTTC.

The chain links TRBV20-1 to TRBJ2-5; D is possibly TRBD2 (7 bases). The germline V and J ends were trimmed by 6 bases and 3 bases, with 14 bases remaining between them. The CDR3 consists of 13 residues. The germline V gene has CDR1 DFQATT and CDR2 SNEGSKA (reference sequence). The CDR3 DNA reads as TGCAGTGCCCGAGGGGGGGTCGAAGAGACCCAGTACTTC. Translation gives CSARGGVEETQYF.

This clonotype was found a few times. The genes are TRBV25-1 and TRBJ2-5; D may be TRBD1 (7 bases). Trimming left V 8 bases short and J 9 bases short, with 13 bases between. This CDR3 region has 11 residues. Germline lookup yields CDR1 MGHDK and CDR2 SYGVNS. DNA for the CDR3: TGTGCCAGCGGAGGGGGCGGGGCCCAGTACTTC. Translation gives CASGGGGAQYF.

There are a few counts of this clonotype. Here the CDR3 reads CAISEVGGNQPQHF. As DNA, the CDR3 is TGTGCCATCAGTGAAGTGGGTGGCAATCAGCCCCAGCATTTT. The chain has TRBV10-3 and TRBJ1-5; D unresolved. Germline V lookup: CDR1 ENHRY, CDR2 SYGVKD. The CDR3 covers 14 residues. V was pared by 3 bases and J by 2 bases, with 8 bases between.

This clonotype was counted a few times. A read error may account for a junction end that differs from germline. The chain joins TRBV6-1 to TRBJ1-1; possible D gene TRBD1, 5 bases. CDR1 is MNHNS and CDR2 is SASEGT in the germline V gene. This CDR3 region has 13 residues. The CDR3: CASGEQVNTEAFF. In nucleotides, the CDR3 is TGTGCCAGCGGTGAACAGGTGAACACTGAAGCTTTCTTT.

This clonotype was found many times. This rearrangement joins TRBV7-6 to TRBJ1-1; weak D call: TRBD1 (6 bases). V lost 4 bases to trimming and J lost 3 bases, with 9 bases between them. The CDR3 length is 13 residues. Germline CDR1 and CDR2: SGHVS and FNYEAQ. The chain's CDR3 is CASSSQGHTEAFF. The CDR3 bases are TGTGCCAGCAGCTCTCAGGGGCACACTGAAGCTTTCTTT.

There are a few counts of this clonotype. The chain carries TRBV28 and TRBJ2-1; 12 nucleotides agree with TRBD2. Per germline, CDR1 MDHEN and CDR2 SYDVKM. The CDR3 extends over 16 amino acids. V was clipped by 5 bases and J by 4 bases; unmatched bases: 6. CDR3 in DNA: TGTGCCAGCAGTCCGACCCTAGCGGGGGGGTACAATGAGCAGTTCTTC. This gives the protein CASSPTLAGGYNEQFF.

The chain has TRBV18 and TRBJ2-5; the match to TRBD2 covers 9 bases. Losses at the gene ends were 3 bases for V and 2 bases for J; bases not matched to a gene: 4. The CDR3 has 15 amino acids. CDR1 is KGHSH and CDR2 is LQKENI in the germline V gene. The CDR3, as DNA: TGTGCCAGCTCACCCACTACTAGCGGGCAAGAGACCCAGTACTTC. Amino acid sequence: CASSPTTSGQETQYF.

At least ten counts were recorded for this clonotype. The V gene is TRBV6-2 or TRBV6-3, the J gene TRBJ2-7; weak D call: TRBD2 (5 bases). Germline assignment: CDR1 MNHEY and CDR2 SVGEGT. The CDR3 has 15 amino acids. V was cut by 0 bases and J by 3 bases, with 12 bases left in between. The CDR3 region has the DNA TGTGCCAGCAGTTACTCGAAGGGTCGGGGCTACGAGCAGTACGTC. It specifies CASSYSKGRGYEQYV.

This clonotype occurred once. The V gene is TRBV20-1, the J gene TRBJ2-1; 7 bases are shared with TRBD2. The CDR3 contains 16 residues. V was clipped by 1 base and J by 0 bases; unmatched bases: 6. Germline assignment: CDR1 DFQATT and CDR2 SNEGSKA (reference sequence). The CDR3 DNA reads TGCAGTGCTAGAGCGATGCGGGGGAGCTCCTACAATGAGCAGTTCTTC. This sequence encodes CSARAMRGSSYNEQFF.

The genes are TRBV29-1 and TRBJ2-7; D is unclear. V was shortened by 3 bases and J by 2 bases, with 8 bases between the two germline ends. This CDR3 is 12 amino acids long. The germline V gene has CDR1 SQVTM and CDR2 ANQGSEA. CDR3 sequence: CSVDDGAYEQYF. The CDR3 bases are TGCAGCGTTGACGACGGTGCCTACGAGCAGTACTTC.

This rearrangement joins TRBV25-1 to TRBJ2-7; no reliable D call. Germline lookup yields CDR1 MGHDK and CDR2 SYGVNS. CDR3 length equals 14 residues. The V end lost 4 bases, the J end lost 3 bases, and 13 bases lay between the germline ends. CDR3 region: CASSVDMMFYEQYF. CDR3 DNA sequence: TGTGCCAGCAGTGTTGACATGATGTTCTACGAGCAGTACTTC.

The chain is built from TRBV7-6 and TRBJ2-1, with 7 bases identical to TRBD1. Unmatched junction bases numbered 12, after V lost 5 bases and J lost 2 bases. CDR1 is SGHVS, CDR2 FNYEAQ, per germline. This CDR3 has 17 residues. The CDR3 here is CASSIVARDRAYNEQFF. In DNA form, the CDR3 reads TGTGCCAGCAGCATAGTGGCTCGTGACAGGGCCTACAATGAGCAGTTCTTC.

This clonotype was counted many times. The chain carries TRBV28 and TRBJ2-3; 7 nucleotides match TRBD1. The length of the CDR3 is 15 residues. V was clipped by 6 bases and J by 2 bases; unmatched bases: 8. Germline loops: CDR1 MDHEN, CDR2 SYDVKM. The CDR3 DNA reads TGTGCCAGCAGATCTACAGGGGCCCCCACAGATACGCAGTATTTT. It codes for CASRSTGAPTDTQYF.

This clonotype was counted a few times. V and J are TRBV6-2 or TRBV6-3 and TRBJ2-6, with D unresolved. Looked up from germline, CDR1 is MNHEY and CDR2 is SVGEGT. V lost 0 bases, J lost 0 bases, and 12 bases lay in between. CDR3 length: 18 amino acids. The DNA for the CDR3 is TGTGCCAGCAGTTACTCGAGTCAGGCGATCTCTGGGGCCAACGTCCTGACTTTC. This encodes CASSYSSQAISGANVLTF.

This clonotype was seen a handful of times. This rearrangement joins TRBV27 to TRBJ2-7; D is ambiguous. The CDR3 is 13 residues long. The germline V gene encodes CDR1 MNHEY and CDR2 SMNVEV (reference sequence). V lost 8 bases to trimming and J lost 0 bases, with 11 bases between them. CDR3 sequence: CASGETSSYEQYF. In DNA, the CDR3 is TGTGCCAGCGGGGAAACAAGCTCCTACGAGCAGTACTTC.

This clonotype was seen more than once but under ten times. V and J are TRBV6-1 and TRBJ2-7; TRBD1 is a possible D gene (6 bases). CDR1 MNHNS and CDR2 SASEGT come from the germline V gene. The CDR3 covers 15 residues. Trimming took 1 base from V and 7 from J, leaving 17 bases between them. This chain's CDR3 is CASSEERTGLGEQYF. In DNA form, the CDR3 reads TGTGCCAGCAGTGAAGAGAGAACAGGGCTGGGGGAGCAGTACTTC.

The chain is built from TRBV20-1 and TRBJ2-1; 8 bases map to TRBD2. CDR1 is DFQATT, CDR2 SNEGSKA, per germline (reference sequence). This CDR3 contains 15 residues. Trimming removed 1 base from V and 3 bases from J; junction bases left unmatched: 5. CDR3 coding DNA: TGCAGTGCTAGAGGGCGGGGGGACGTCTACAATGAGCAGTTCTTC. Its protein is CSARGRGDVYNEQFF.

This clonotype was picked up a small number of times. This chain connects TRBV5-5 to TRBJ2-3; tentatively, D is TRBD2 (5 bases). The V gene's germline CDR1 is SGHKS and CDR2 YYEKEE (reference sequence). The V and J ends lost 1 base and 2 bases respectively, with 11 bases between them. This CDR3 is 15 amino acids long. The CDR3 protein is CASSLLPGNTDTQYF. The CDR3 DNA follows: TGTGCCAGCAGCTTGCTTCCGGGAAACACAGATACGCAGTATTTT.

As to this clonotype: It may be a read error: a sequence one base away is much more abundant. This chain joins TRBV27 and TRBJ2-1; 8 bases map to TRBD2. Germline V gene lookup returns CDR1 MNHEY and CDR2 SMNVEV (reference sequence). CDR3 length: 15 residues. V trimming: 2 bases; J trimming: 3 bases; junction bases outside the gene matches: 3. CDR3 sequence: CASSLIAGIYNEQFF. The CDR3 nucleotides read TGTGCCAGCAGTTTAATAGCGGGGATCTACAATGAGCAGTTCTTC.

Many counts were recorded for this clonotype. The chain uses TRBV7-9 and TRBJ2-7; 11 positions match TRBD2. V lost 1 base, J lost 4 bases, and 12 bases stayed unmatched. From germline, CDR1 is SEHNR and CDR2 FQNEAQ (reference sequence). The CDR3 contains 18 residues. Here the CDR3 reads CASSLVGPSSGGTYEQYF. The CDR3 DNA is TGTGCCAGCAGCTTAGTAGGCCCCTCTAGCGGGGGGACATACGAGCAGTACTTC.

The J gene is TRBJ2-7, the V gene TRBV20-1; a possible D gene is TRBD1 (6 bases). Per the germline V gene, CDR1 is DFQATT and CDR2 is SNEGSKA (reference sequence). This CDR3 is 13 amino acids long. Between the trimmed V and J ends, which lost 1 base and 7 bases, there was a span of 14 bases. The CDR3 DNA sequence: TGCAGTGCTAGAGCTAGAACAGGGCCTGAGCAGTACTTC. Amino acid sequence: CSARARTGPEQYF.

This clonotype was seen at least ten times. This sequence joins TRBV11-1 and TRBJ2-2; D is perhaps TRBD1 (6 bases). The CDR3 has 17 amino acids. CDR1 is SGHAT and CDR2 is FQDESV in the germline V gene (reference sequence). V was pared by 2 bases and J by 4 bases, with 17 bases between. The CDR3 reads CASSLFSSGHTTGELFF. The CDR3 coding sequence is TGTGCCAGCAGCTTATTCTCGTCGGGACACACCACCGGGGAGCTGTTTTTT.